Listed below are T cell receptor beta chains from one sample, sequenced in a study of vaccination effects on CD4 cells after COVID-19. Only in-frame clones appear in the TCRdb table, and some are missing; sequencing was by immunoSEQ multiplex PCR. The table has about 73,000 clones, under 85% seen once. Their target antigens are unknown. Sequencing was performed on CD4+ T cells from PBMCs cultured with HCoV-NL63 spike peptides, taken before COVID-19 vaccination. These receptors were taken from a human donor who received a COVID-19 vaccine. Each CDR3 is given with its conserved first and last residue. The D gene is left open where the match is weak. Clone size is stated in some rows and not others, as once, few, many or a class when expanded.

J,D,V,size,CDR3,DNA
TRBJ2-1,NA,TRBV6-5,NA,CASSYSGENEQFF,TGTGCCAGCAGTTACTCGGGCGAAAATGAGCAGTTCTTC
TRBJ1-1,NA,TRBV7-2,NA,CASSSGKAFF,TGTGCCAGCAGCTCCGGGAAAGCTTTCTTT
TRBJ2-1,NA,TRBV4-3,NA,CASSQDRDSYNEQFF,TGCGCCAGCAGCCAAGATAGGGACTCCTACAATGAGCAGTTCTTC
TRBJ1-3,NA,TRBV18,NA,CASSPLDRTSGNTIYF,TGTGCCAGCTCACCTTTAGACAGAACCTCTGGAAACACCATATATTTT
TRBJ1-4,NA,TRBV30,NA,CAWNRDPNEKLFF,TGTGCCTGGAATCGGGACCCTAATGAAAAACTGTTTTTT
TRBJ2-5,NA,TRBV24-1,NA,CATSARGAEKTQYF,TGTGCCACCAGTGCAAGGGGGGCAGAGAAGACCCAGTACTTC
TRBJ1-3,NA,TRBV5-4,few,CASSEDEADTIYF,TGTGCCAGCAGCGAAGACGAGGCGGACACCATATATTTT
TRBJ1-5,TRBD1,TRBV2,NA,CASREQGAWDQPQHF,TGTGCCAGCAGAGAACAGGGGGCCTGGGATCAGCCCCAGCATTTT
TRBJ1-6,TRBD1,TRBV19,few,CASSTHRDSSYNSPLHF,TGTGCCAGTAGTACCCACAGGGACAGCTCCTATAATTCACCCCTCCACTTT
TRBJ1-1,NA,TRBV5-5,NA,CASSLVNMGLNTEAFF,TGTGCCAGCAGCTTGGTAAATATGGGGTTGAACACTGAAGCTTTCTTT
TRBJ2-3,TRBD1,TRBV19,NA,CASSSGQLDTQYF,TGTGCCAGTAGTTCGGGACAGTTAGATACGCAGTATTTT
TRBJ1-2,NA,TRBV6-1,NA,CASSEGDTRGYTF,TGTGCCAGCAGTGAAGGGGACACTCGCGGCTACACCTTC
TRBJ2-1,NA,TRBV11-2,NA,CASSLRLGSENEQFF,TGTGCCAGCAGCCTAAGATTAGGTAGCGAAAATGAGCAGTTCTTC
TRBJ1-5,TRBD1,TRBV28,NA,CASSSGGGSNQPQHF,TGTGCCAGCAGCTCAGGGGGTGGTAGCAATCAGCCCCAGCATTTT
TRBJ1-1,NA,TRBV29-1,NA,CSVVDPGTEAFF,TGCAGCGTAGTGGACCCCGGGACTGAAGCTTTCTTT
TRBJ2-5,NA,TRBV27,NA,CASRSRDQGRGETQYF,TGTGCCAGCAGGTCGCGTGATCAGGGTCGAGGGGAGACCCAGTACTTC
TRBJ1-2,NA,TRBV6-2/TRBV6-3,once,CASSYTGINYGYTF,TGTGCCAGCAGTTACACAGGGATCAACTATGGCTACACCTTC
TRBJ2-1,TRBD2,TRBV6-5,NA,CASSVSGGAKFF,TGTGCCAGCAGCGTTAGCGGGGGGGCCAAGTTCTTC
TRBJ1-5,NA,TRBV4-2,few,CASSRDRDGNQPQHF,TGTGCCAGCAGCCGGGACCGGGACGGCAATCAGCCCCAGCATTTT
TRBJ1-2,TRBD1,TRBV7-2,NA,CASSSLTGAYGYTF,TGTGCCAGCAGCTCCTTGACAGGGGCCTATGGCTACACCTTC
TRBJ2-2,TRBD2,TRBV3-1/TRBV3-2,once,CASSEAGDTGELFF,TGTGCCAGCAGCGAAGCGGGGGACACCGGGGAGCTGTTTTTT
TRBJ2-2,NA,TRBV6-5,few,CASTATLNTGELFF,TGTGCCAGCACCGCGACTCTAAACACCGGGGAGCTGTTTTTT
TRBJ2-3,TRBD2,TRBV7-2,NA,CASSFVASGGARRTDTQYF,TGTGCCAGCAGCTTCGTTGCTAGCGGGGGGGCAAGGAGGACAGATACGCAGTATTTT
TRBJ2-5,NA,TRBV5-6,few,CASSSGRQETQYF,TGTGCCAGCAGCTCGGGCAGGCAAGAGACCCAGTACTTC
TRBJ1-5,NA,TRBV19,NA,CASSMGNQPQHF,TGTGCCAGTAGTATGGGCAATCAGCCCCAGCATTTT
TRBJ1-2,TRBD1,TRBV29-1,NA,CSVAGQGNGYTF,TGCAGCGTGGCGGGACAGGGGAATGGCTACACCTTC
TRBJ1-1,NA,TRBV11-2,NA,CASSLAPGSLYTEAFF,TGTGCCAGCAGCTTAGCCCCCGGGTCTTTGTACACTGAAGCTTTCTTT
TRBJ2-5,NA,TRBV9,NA,CASSVYGQSGETQYF,TGTGCCAGCAGCGTATATGGACAATCGGGGGAGACCCAGTACTTC